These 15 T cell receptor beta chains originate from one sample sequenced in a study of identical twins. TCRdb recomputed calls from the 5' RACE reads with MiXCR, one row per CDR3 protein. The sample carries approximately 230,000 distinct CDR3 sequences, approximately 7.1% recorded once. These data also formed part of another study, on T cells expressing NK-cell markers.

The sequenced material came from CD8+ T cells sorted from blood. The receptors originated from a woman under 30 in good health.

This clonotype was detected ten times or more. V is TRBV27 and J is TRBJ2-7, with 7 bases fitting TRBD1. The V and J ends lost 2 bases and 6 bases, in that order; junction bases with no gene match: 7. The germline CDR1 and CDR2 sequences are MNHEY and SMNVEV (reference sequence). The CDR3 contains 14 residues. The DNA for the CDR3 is TGTGCCAGCAGTTTAGTTCCCGACAGGGCCGAGCAGTACTTC. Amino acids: CASSLVPDRAEQYF.

DNA of the CDR3: TGTGCCTCCTGGGCGGACGCGGGAAACACCATATATTTT. This sequence encodes CASWADAGNTIYF. The chain uses TRBV10-3 and TRBJ1-3, with D hard to call. The germline gives CDR1 ENHRY, CDR2 SYGVKD. The CDR3 is 13 amino acids. V dropped 11 bases and J dropped 4 bases, with 15 bases sitting between them.

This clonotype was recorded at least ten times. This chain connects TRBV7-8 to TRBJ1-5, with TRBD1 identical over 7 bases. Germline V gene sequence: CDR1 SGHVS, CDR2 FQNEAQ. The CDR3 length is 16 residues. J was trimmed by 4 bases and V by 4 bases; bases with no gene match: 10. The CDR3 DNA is TGTGCCAGCAGCTCGGACGCAGGGGGAACGAATCAGCCCCAGCATTTT. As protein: CASSSDAGGTNQPQHF.

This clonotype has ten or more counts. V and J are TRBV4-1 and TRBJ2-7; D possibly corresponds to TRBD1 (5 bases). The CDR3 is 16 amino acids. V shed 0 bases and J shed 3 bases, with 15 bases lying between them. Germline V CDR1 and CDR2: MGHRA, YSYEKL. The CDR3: CASSQDPRQGSYEQYF. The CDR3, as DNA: TGCGCCAGCAGCCAAGATCCAAGGCAGGGAAGCTACGAGCAGTACTTC.

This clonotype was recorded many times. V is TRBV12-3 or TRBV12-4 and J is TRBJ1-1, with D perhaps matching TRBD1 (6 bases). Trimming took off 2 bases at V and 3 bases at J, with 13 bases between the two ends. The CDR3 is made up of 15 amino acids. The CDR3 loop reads CASSLSYRAHTEAFF. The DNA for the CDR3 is TGTGCCAGCAGTTTATCTTACAGGGCCCACACTGAAGCTTTCTTT.

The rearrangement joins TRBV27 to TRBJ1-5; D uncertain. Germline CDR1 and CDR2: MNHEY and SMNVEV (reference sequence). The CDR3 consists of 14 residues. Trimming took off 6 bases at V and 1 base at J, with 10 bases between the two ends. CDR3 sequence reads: CASRSGKSNQPQHF. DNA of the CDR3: TGTGCCAGCAGATCGGGGAAAAGCAATCAGCCCCAGCATTTT.

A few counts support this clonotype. The DNA for the CDR3 is TGTGCCAGCAGTCCTGAGGTGGGGGTCACTGAAGCTTTCTTT. This codes for CASSPEVGVTEAFF. The chain combines TRBV27 with TRBJ1-1, with a tentative D call TRBD1 (5 bases). V was cut by 5 bases and J by 4 bases, with 14 bases left in between. CDR3 length: 14 residues. The germline V gene encodes CDR1 MNHEY and CDR2 SMNVEV (reference sequence).

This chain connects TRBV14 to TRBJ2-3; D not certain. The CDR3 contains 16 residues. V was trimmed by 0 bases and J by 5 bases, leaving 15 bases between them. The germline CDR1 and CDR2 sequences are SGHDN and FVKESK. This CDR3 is CASSQDARRDVDTQYF. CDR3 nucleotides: TGTGCCAGCAGCCAAGATGCCAGGAGAGATGTAGATACGCAGTATTTT.

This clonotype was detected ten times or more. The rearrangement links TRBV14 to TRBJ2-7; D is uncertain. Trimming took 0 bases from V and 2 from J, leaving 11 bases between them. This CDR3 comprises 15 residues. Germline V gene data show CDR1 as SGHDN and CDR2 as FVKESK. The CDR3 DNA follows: TGTGCCAGCAGCCAAGAGGCAGCCCTTGCCTACGAGCAGTACTTC. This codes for CASSQEAALAYEQYF.

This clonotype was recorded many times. The CDR3 DNA follows: TGTGCCAGCAGCTTGGGTGCGTCTGCCTACAATGAGCAGTTCTTC. It translates to CASSLGASAYNEQFF. V gene TRBV5-5 combines with J gene TRBJ2-1; D unclear. The germline CDR1 and CDR2 sequences are SGHKS and YYEKEE (reference sequence). Trimming cost V 0 bases and J 2 bases, with 9 bases left between them. CDR3 length: 15 residues.

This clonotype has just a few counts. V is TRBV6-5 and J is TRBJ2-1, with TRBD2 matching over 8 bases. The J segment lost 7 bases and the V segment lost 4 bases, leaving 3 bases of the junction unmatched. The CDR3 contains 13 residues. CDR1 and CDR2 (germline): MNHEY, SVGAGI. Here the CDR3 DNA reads TGTGCCAGCAGTTGGACTAGCACAAATGAGCAGTTCTTC. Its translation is CASSWTSTNEQFF.

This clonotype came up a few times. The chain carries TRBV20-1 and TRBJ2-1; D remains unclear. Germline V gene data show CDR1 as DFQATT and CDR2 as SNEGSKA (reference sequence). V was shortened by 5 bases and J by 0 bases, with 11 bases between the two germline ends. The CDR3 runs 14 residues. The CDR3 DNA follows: TGCAGTGCTTCCAACACGAGCTCCTACAATGAGCAGTTCTTC. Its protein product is CSASNTSSYNEQFF.

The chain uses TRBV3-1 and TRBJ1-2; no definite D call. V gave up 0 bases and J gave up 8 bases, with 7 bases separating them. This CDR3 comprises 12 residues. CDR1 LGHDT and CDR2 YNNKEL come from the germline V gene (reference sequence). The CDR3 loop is CASSQDIGGYTF. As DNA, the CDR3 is TGTGCCAGCAGCCAAGATATTGGAGGCTACACCTTC.

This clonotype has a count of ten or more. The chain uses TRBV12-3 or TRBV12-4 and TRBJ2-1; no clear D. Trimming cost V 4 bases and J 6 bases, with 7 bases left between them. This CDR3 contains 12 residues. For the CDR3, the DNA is TGTGCCAGCAGTTCTTTTCGCAATGAGCAGTTCTTC. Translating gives CASSSFRNEQFF.

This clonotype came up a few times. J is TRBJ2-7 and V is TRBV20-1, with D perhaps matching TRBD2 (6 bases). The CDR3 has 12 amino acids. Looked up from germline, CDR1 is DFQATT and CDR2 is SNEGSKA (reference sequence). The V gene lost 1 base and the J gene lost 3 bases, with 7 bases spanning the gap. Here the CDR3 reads CSARGTNYEQYF. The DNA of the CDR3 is TGCAGTGCTAGAGGGACTAACTACGAGCAGTACTTC.